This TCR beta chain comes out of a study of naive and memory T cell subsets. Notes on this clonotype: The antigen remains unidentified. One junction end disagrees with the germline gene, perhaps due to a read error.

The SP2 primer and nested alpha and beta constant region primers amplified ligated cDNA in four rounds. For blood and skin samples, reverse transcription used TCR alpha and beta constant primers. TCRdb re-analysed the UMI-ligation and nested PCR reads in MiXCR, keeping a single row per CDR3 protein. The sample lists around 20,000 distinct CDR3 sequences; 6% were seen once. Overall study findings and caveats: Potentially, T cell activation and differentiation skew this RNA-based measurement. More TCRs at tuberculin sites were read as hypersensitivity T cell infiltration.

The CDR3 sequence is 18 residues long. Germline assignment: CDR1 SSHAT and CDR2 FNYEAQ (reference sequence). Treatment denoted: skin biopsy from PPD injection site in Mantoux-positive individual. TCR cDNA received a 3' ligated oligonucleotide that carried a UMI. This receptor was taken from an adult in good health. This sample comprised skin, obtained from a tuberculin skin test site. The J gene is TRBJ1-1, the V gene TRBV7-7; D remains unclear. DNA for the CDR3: TGTGCTAGCAGCTTCCCCTCTCGCCCCGGACGGGGGAACACTGAAGCTTTCTTT. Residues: CASSFPSRPGRGNTEAFF.